The present entry profiles one T cell receptor beta chain with its context. This table comes from immunoSEQ multiplex PCR, and its TCRdb copy is limited to in-frame clones, with some not included. Of 1,400,000 or so clones listed, less than 99% were seen once; the top ten hold 0.3% to 0.45%. The sample is drawn from a study of shared clonotypes between healthy human individuals. Germline V gene lookup returns CDR1 SNHLY and CDR2 FYNNEI. Trimming removed 4 bases at V and 5 bases at J, with 6 bases between. The CDR3 is made up of 11 amino acids. All of the donors resided in Nashville, Tennessee, and each was a Caucasian adult.

The sample comprised naive CD4+ T cells sorted from blood. The subset was: CD45RA+ positively selected. The source of this sequence is a man between 25 and 39 years old in good health. The V gene is TRBV2, the J gene TRBJ2-7; D unresolved. The DNA of the CDR3 is TGTGCCAGCAGTGTTGCGAACGAGCAGTACTTC. This gives the protein CASSVANEQYF.